This record covers a single T cell receptor beta chain. Its target is unknown. Unique-molecular-identifier-tagged TCR beta cDNA libraries were used. Using its own MiXCR run on the PCR reads, TCRdb lists one record per CDR3 protein. The sample has about 430,000 distinct CDR3 sequences; more than 30% are singletons. The CDR3 is 14 amino acids. With 8 bases removed from V and 2 bases from J, the gap between germline ends came to 14 bases. Germline values: CDR1 ENHRY, CDR2 SYGVKD. This entry is derived from a study of post-analysis software for immune sequencing data. Study in general: Patients had relapsing-remitting, secondary progressive or progressive-relapsing multiple sclerosis; some lacked subtype. General observations from the study: The normalized Chao1 diversity of multiple sclerosis patients was significantly lower than that of controls. Patients had higher frequencies than controls of a few TRBV segments, including TRBV5-6, TRBV5-1 and TRBV20-1. Batch-mates among the samples co-clustered strongly by F measure.

This receptor was taken from a girl aged 2 to 10 with multiple sclerosis. The J gene is TRBJ2-3, the V gene TRBV10-3, with D perhaps being TRBD1 or TRBD2 (5 bases each). Sequencing used blood. In nucleotides, the CDR3 is TGTGCCATCGGGACGACAGTGGCCACAGATACGCAGTATTTT. Its protein product is CAIGTTVATDTQYF.